This T cell receptor beta chain comes out of a study of beta chain features in type 1 diabetes. Stem cell-like memory, regulatory, central memory and naive CD4+ cells were sorted via CD45RO/CCR7/CD25/CD127/CD95/CD27. Every isolated RNA sample was fully reverse transcribed, so sequencing captured expressed TCRB transcripts. TCRdb's table, derived via immunoSEQ multiplex PCR, lists solely in-frame clones and lacks some. Of about 320,000 clones in the sample, less than 15% were seen once. The V and J ends lost 8 bases and 4 bases, in that order; junction bases with no gene match: 11. Germline CDR1 SEHNR, CDR2 FQNEAQ (reference sequence). This CDR3 contains 15 residues. As concerns this clone: No antigen is known for it.

Study-wide results and limits: For cells with high TCR expression, cDNA sequencing could yield over-representation. In type 1 diabetes patients, VDJ junctions had fewer insertions; deletions at these junctions were more frequent.

The chain combines TRBV7-9 with TRBJ1-2; TRBD1 aligns across 9 bases. Specimen: central memory CD4+ T cells from blood. This sequence was found in a man aged 30 to 39 in good health. CDR3 in amino acids: CASYKRDRDFYGYTF. CDR3 sequence (DNA): TGTGCCAGCTATAAGCGGGACAGGGACTTCTATGGCTACACCTTC.